The 5 T cell receptor beta chains below all came from one sample that was sequenced in a study of blood T cell repertoires in COVID-19. Clones were read by immunoSEQ multiplex PCR, and TCRdb kept only the in-frame ones, dropping some. The sample records around 310,000 clones, nearly 90% being singletons. The sequencing sample was made of peripheral blood. These receptors came from a woman between 35 and 50 years old with COVID-19, enrolled during active disease.

This clone was counted between two and nine times. Other DNA variants within this sample encode the same CDR3. V usage is TRBV6-5 and J usage is TRBJ1-1; weak D call: TRBD1 (5 bases). V lost 5 bases and J lost 5, with 9 bases in between. The germline V gene has CDR1 MNHEY and CDR2 SVGAGI. This CDR3 is built from 12 residues. CDR3 sequence reads: CASSPQGTEAFF. DNA for the CDR3: TGTGCCAGCAGTCCGCAGGGTACTGAAGCTTTCTTT.

The J gene is TRBJ2-1, the V gene TRBV19, with unresolved D. CDR3 length: 12 amino acids. Trimming took off 3 bases at V and 6 bases at J, with 6 bases between the two ends. The V gene's germline CDR1 is LNHDA and CDR2 SQIVND (reference sequence). The CDR3 reads CASSISPNEQFF. CDR3 bases: TGTGCCAGTAGTATTTCTCCCAATGAGCAGTTCTTC.

V and J are TRBV30 and TRBJ1-2; the D gene is possibly TRBD1 (6 bases). The CDR3 length is 12 residues. Deletions cut 8 bases from V and 0 bases from J, with 10 bases between. The V gene's germline CDR1 is GTSNPN and CDR2 SVGIG (reference sequence). The CDR3 nucleotides read TGTGCCGGACAGATACCTAACTATGGCTACACCTTC. Translated: CAGQIPNYGYTF.

Of note for this clone: The junction does not match germline at one end; this may be a read error. The V and J genes are TRBV7-7 and TRBJ2-2; 15 bases are a match to TRBD2. There are 17 residues in the CDR3. The germline V gene has CDR1 SSHAT and CDR2 FNYEAQ (reference sequence). The CDR3 protein is CASSQGLAGGNTGELFF. The CDR3, as DNA: TGTGCTAGCAGCCAGGGACTAGCGGGAGGTAACACCGGGGAGCTGTTTTTT.

The chain joins TRBV11-1 to TRBJ2-5; D is ambiguous. The CDR3 is 13 amino acids. The germline V and J ends were trimmed by 3 bases and 5 bases, with 10 bases remaining between them. Germline CDR1 SGHAT, CDR2 FQDESV (reference sequence). CDR3 sequence (DNA): TGTGCCAGCAGCTTCGGTAGTCGCGAGACCCAGTACTTC. As protein: CASSFGSRETQYF.